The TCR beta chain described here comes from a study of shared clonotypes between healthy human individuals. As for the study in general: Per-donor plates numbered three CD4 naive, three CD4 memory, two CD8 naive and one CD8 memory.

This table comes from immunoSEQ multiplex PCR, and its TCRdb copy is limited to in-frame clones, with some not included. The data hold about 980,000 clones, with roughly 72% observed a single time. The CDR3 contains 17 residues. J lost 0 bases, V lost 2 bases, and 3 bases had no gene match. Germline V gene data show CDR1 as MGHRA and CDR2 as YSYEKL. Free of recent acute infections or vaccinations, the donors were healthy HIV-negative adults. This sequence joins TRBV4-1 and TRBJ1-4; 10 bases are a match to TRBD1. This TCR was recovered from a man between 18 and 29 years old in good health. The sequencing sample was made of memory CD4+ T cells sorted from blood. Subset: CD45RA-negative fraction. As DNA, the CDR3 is TGCGCCAGCAGCCAAACGACAGGGGGCTCAACTAATGAAAAACTGTTTTTT. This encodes CASSQTTGGSTNEKLFF.